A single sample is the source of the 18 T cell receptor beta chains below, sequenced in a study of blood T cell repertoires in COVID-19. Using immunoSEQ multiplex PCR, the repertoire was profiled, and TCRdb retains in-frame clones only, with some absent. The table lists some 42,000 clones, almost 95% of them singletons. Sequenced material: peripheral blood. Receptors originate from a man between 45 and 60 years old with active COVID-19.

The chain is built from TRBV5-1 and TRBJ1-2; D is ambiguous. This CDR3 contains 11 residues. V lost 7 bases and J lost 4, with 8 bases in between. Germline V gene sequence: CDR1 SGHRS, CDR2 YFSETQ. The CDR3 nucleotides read TGCGCCAGCGGCACTAGCTATGGCTACACCTTC. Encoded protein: CASGTSYGYTF. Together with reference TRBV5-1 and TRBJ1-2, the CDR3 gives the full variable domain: KAGVTQTPRYLIKTRGQQVTLSCSPISGHRSVSWYQQTPGQGLQFLFEYFSETQRNKGNFPGRFSGRQFSNSRSEMNVSTLELGDSALYLCASGTSYGYTFGSGTRLTVV.

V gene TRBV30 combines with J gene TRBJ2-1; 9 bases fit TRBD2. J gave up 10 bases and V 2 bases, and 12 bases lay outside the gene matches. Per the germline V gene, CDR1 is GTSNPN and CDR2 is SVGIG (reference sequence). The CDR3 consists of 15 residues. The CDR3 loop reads CAWSSQREALWEQFF. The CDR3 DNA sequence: TGTGCCTGGAGTAGCCAGCGGGAGGCCCTGTGGGAGCAGTTCTTC.

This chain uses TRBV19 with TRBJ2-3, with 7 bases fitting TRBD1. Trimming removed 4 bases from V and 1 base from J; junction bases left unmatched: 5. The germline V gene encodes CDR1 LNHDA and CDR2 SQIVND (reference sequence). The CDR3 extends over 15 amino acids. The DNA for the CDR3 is TGTGCCAGTAGTACCCGGACAGGCCGCACAGATACGCAGTATTTT. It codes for CASSTRTGRTDTQYF.

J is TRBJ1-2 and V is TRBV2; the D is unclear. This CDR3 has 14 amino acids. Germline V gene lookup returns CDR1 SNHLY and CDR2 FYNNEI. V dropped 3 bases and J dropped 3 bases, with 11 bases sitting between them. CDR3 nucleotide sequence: TGTGCCAGCAGTGATCCAGGCCTATACTATGGCTACACCTTC. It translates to CASSDPGLYYGYTF.

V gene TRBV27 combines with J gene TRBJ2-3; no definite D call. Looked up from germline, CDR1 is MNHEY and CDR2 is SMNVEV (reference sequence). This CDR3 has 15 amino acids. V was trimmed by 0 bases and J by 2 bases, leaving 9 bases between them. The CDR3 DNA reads TGTGCCAGCAGTTTATCGAGGCAGACCACAGATACGCAGTATTTT. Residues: CASSLSRQTTDTQYF.

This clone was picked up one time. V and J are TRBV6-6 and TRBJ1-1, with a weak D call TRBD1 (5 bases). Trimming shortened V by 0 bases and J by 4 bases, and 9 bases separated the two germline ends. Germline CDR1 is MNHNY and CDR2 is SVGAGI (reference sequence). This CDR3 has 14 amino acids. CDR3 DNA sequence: TGTGCCAGCAGTTACTCCGCAGGGATCACTGAAGCTTTCTTT. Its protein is CASSYSAGITEAFF.

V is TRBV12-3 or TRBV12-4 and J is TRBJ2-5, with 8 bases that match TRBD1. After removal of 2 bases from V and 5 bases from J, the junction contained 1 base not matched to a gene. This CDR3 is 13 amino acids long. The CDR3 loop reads CASSLQGAETQYF. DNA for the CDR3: TGTGCCAGCAGTTTACAGGGGGCCGAGACCCAGTACTTC.

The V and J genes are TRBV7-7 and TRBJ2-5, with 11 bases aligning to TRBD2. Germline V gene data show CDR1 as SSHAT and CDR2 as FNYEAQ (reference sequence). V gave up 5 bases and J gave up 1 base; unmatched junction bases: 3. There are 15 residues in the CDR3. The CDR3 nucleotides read TGTGCCAGCAGCCCGGGACTAGCGGTCCAAGAGACCCAGTACTTC. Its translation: CASSPGLAVQETQYF. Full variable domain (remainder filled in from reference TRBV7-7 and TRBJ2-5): GAGVSQSPRYKVTKRGQDVTLRCDPISSHATLYWYQQALGQGPEFLTYFNYEAQPDKSGLPSDRFSAERPEGSISTLTIQRTEQRDSAMYRCASSPGLAVQETQYFGPGTRLLVL.

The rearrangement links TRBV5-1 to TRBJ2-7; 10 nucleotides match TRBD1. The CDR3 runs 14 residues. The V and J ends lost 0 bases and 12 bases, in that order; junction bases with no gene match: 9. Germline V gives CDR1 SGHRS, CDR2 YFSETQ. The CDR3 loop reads CASSLAIETGGLYF. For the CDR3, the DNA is TGCGCCAGCAGCTTGGCCATCGAGACAGGGGGCTTGTACTTC.

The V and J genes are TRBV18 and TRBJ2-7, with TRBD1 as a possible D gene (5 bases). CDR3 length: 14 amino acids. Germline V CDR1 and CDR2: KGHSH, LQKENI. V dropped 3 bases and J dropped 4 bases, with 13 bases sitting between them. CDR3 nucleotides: TGTGCCAGCTCACCGAATTTAGACAGTTACGAGCAGTACTTC. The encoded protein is CASSPNLDSYEQYF.

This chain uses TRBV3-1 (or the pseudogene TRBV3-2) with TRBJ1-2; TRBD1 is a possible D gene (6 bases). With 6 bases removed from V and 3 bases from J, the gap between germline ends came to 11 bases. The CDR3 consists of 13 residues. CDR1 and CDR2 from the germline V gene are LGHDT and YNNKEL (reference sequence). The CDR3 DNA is TGTGCCAGCAGACCACAGGGTGACTATGGCTACACCTTC. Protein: CASRPQGDYGYTF.

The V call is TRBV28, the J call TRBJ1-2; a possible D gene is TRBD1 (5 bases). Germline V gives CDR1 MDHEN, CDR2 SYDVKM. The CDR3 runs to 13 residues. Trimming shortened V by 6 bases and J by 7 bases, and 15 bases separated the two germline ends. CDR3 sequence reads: CASRSTDIVGYTF. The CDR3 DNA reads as TGTGCCAGCAGATCAACGGACATTGTTGGCTACACCTTC.

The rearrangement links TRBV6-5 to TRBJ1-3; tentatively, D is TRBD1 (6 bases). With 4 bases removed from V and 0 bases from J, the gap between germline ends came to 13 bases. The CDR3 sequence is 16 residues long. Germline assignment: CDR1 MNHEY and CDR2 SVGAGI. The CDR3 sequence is CASSSVTGTSGNTIYF. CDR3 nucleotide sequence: TGTGCCAGCAGTTCTGTGACAGGCACCTCTGGAAACACCATATATTTT.

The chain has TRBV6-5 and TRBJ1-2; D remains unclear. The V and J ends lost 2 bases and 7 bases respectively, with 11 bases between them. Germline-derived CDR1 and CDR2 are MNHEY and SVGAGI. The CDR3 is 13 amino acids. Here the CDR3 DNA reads TGTGCCAGCAGTTACCGGGGTGCCCGTGGCTACACCTTC. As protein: CASSYRGARGYTF.

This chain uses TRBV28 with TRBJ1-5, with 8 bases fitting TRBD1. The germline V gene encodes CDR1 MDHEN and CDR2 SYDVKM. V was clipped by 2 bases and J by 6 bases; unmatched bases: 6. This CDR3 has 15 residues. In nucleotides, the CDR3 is TGTGCCAGCAGTTTAAGGCAGGGGGCAGGTCAGCCCCAGCATTTT. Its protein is CASSLRQGAGQPQHF.

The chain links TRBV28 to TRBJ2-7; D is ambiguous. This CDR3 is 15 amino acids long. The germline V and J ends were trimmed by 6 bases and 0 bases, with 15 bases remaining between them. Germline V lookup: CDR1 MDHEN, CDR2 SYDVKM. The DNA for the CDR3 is TGTGCCAGCAGGTCCACCCAGTCCTTCTCCTACGAGCAGTACTTC. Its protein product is CASRSTQSFSYEQYF.

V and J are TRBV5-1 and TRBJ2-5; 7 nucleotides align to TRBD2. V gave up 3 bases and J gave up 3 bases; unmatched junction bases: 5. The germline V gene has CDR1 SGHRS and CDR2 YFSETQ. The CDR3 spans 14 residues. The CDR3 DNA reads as TGCGCCAGCAGCTCCGGGACTACAAAAGAGACCCAGTACTTC. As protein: CASSSGTTKETQYF.

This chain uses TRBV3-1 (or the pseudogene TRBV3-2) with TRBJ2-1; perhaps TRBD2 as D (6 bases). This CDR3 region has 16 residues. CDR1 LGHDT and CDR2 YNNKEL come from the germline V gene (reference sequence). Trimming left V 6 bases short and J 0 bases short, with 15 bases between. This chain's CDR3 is CASSWSAGGSYNEQFF. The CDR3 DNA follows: TGTGCCAGCAGTTGGTCAGCCGGGGGCTCCTACAATGAGCAGTTCTTC.